The clone carrying this T cell receptor (beta chain) was detected many times. V lost 0 bases and J lost 0, with 12 bases in between. Germline CDR1 reads DFQATT; CDR2 reads SNEGSKA (reference sequence). This CDR3 is 15 amino acids long. TCRdb itself ran the PCR reads through MiXCR, one entry per CDR3 protein. The repertoire holds about 18,000 distinct CDR3 sequences, over 20% seen once, with approximately 6.8% in the top ten. This entry is derived from a study of molecular identifiers for immune sequencing clone quantification. The clonotype was recovered from a human donor in good health. Some libraries in this study had Jurkat cell RNA spiked in. Sequencing was performed on naive CD8+ T cells from blood, with Jurkat cell RNA spiked in. The subset was: FACS-sorted CD8+CD4-CCR7+CD45RA+ naive T cells. This chain uses TRBV20-1 with TRBJ2-7; unclear D gene. The CDR3 coding sequence is TGCAGTGCTAGAGATCCGACGGAGAGCTCCTACGAGCAGTACTTC. Translation gives CSARDPTESSYEQYF.